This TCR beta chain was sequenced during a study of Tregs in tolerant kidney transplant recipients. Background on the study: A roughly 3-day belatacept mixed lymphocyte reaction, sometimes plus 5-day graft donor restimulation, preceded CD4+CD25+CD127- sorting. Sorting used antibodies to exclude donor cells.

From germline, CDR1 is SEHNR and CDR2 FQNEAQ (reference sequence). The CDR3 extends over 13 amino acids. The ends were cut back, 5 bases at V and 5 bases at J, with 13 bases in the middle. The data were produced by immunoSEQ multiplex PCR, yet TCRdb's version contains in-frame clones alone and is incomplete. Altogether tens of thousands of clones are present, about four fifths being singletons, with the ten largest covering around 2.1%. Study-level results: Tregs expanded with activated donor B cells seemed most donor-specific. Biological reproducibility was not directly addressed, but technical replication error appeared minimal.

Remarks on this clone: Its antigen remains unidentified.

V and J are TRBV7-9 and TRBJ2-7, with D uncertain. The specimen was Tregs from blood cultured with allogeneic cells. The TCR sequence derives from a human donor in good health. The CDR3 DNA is TGTGCCAGCAGCAGCACCTATGGGGACGAGCAGTACTTC. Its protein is CASSSTYGDEQYF.